A selection of T cell receptor beta chains follows, all from one sample in a study of brain T cells in children with intractable seizures. Clones were read by immunoSEQ multiplex PCR, and TCRdb kept only the in-frame ones, dropping some. The profile shows 100,000 to 120,000 clones, approximately 94% of them singletons. The sequencing here drew on peripheral blood, taken at surgery. Source of these receptors: a boy in the first two years of life with hemimegalencephaly and intractable seizures. Both conserved end residues are part of each CDR3. Each record gives: J gene, clone size, CDR3 length, D gene, V gene, CDR3 DNA, CDR3 protein. D genes are given only for firm matches. Clone size is shown for a subset of rows, as once, few, many or a class of expanded clone.

J: TRBJ2-3
size: NA
length: 16
D: NA
V: TRBV6-5
DNA: TGTGCCAGCAGTTACAGGGCAAGGCTTTACACAGATACGCAGTATTTT
CDR3: CASSYRARLYTDTQYF

J: TRBJ1-6
size: NA
length: 18
D: TRBD1
V: TRBV3-1/TRBV3-2
DNA: TGTGCCAGCAGCCCTTGGACAGGGGCGAGCTCCTATAATTCACCCCTCCACTTT
CDR3: CASSPWTGASSYNSPLHF

J: TRBJ2-1
size: once
length: 13
D: NA
V: TRBV5-6
DNA: TGTGCCAGCAGCTTGGTTAGTCTCGGGGAGCAGTTCTTC
CDR3: CASSLVSLGEQFF

J: TRBJ1-5
size: once
length: 14
D: NA
V: TRBV27
DNA: TGTGCCAGCAGTTTAGGCAGGGGCAATCAGCCCCAGCATTTT
CDR3: CASSLGRGNQPQHF

J: TRBJ2-2
size: NA
length: 13
D: NA
V: TRBV9
DNA: TGTGCCAGCAGCGTAGGGGGTACCGGGGAGCTGTTTTTT
CDR3: CASSVGGTGELFF

J: TRBJ2-3
size: once
length: 14
D: NA
V: TRBV3-1/TRBV3-2
DNA: TGTGCCAGCAGCCCTCGGGACCGCACAGATACGCAGTATTTT
CDR3: CASSPRDRTDTQYF

J: TRBJ1-5
size: NA
length: 16
D: NA
V: TRBV7-9
DNA: TGTGCCAGCAGCCCCGGGGCAGGGGAAGGCAATCAGCCCCAGCATTTT
CDR3: CASSPGAGEGNQPQHF

J: TRBJ2-7
size: once
length: 15
D: TRBD1
V: TRBV5-1
DNA: TGCGCCAGCAGCTGGCCAGACAGGGGAAGGTACGAGCAGTACTTC
CDR3: CASSWPDRGRYEQYF

J: TRBJ2-2
size: NA
length: 14
D: NA
V: TRBV20-1
DNA: TGCAGTGCTAGTTTCGGGGGAGAGGCCGGGGAGCTGTTTTTT
CDR3: CSASFGGEAGELFF

J: TRBJ2-5
size: NA
length: 13
D: NA
V: TRBV6-1
DNA: TGTGCCAGCAGTGAAGGGCAGCTGGCGGCCCAGTACTTC
CDR3: CASSEGQLAAQYF

J: TRBJ2-1
size: once
length: 14
D: TRBD2
V: TRBV27
DNA: TGTGCCAGCAGTCGAGTAGCGGGGGACAATGAGCAGTTCTTC
CDR3: CASSRVAGDNEQFF

J: TRBJ1-2
size: NA
length: 15
D: NA
V: TRBV5-3
DNA: TGTGCCAGAACCCGGGGGATTATGATCTACGGGGGCTACACCTTC
CDR3: CARTRGIMIYGGYTF

J: TRBJ2-1
size: once
length: 14
D: NA
V: TRBV18
DNA: TGTGCCAGCTCACCGGAGGGGATCCTCGATGAGCAGTTCTTC
CDR3: CASSPEGILDEQFF

J: TRBJ1-2
size: few
length: 15
D: TRBD1
V: TRBV7-6
DNA: TGTGCCAGCAGCCCGACAATACAGGGGGCGCCTGGCTACACCTTC
CDR3: CASSPTIQGAPGYTF

J: TRBJ1-2
size: once
length: 15
D: TRBD1
V: TRBV5-6
DNA: TGTGCCAGCAGCTTATTAGGACAGGGGCTCTATGGCTACACCTTC
CDR3: CASSLLGQGLYGYTF

J: TRBJ2-5
size: NA
length: 18
D: NA
V: TRBV7-9
DNA: TGTGCCAGCAGCCCAGGGGGAGCGGGACCTAGATACCAAGAGACCCAGTACTTC
CDR3: CASSPGGAGPRYQETQYF